This TCR beta chain emerged from a study of blood T cell repertoires in COVID-19. As for the study in general: Nucleic acid was either cDNA or gDNA, and it came from T cells, B-cell-depleted T cells, or PBMCs.

In the original processing: Nucleated cell counts were estimated from reference gene primer amplification. Some clones are missing from TCRdb's copy, which holds only in-frame ones; the method was immunoSEQ multiplex PCR. That table furnishes V, J and clone size, whereas the DNA furnished D and trimming. Among over 300,000 clones, about 91% were seen once, and the ten largest hold 9.5%. Recovered status applied to Cohort 3 donors who had two consecutive negative PCRs. It also applied to those with clearance or with symptom resolution. Germline V gene lookup returns CDR1 GTSNPN and CDR2 SVGIG (reference sequence). This CDR3 comprises 14 residues. V lost 4 bases and J 2 bases, leaving 15 bases between the germline ends.

Sequenced: PBMCs or T cells enriched from blood (not recorded which). The rearrangement uses TRBV30 and TRBJ2-7, with D possibly TRBD1 on 5 matching bases. The TCR sequence derives from a middle-aged woman who had recovered from COVID-19. For the CDR3, the DNA is TGTGCCTGGATTCGACCAGGGAATACCTACGAGCAGTACTTC. This translates into CAWIRPGNTYEQYF.